The clone carrying this T cell receptor (beta chain) appeared a single time. Its antigen is unidentified. The PCR made use of 60 Vbeta and 13 Jbeta primers. The table came from immunoSEQ multiplex PCR; TCRdb's copy has only in-frame clones and leaves some out. The sample records some 190,000 clones, roughly four fifths being singletons. This entry comes from a study of cytomegalovirus exposure and HLA in healthy donors. Between the trimmed V and J ends, which lost 4 bases and 8 bases, there was a span of 14 bases. Per the germline V gene, CDR1 is MDHEN and CDR2 is SYDVKM. The CDR3 is 13 residues long. Study conclusions and caveats: A prior analysis recorded that most TCR beta V segments were productive about 90% or about 30% of the time.

The origin of this receptor is a woman under 40 in good health and CMV-seropositive. Sequencing input: PBMCs. J is TRBJ1-2 and V is TRBV28, with D possibly being TRBD1 (5 bases). This CDR3 reads CASSSRGTGGYTF. The CDR3 DNA sequence: TGTGCCAGCAGTTCAAGGGGTACCGGGGGCTACACCTTC.